The 21 T cell receptor beta chains presented below share a single source sample, sequenced in a study of T cell responses to AZD1222 COVID-19 vaccine. The assay was immunoSEQ multiplex PCR, and TCRdb's table has in-frame clones only and misses some. The sample has 77,000 or so clones, about 92% seen once. Sequenced material: peripheral blood, taken on day 0 of MenACWY control vaccination. These receptors were obtained from an adult in good health.

The rearrangement joins TRBV2 to TRBJ2-5; 7 bases line up with TRBD1. V shed 5 bases and J 1 base; nucleotides not matched to a gene: 4. Germline V lookup: CDR1 SNHLY, CDR2 FYNNEI. The CDR3 loop spans 14 amino acids. Written as DNA, the CDR3 is TGTGCCAGCAGTCGGGACAGTGGCCAAGAGACCCAGTACTTC. Translating gives CASSRDSGQETQYF. Complete variable domain (other parts from reference TRBV2 and TRBJ2-5): EPEVTQTPSHQVTQMGQEVILRCVPISNHLYFYWYRQILGQKVEFLVSFYNNEISEKSEIFDDQFSVERPDGSNFTLKIRSTKLEDSAMYFCASSRDSGQETQYFGPGTRLLVL.

The V call is TRBV9, the J call TRBJ2-2, with 8 bases aligning to TRBD1. Per germline, CDR1 SGDLS and CDR2 YYNGEE. The CDR3 loop spans 17 amino acids. J gave up 6 bases and V 3 bases, and 13 bases lay outside the gene matches. In nucleotides, the CDR3 is TGTGCCAGCAGCGCCCCAGGGACAGGCAGGGGGCCCGGGGAGCTGTTTTTT. Translated, it gives CASSAPGTGRGPGELFF.

This clone was seen just once. The genes are TRBV5-1 and TRBJ1-1, with D uncertain. V lost 0 bases to trimming and J lost 7 bases, with 4 bases between them. This CDR3 spans 11 amino acids. From germline, CDR1 is SGHRS and CDR2 YFSETQ. Here the CDR3 reads CASSLGGEAFF. In nucleotides, the CDR3 is TGCGCCAGCAGCTTGGGAGGTGAAGCTTTCTTT.

DNA of the CDR3: TGTGCCAGTAGTAGGCGGGACTCCTACGAGCAGTACTTC. Its protein is CASSRRDSYEQYF. This chain links TRBV19 with TRBJ2-7; D may be TRBD2 (6 bases). Germline V gives CDR1 LNHDA, CDR2 SQIVND (reference sequence). The CDR3 runs 13 residues. V was cut by 4 bases and J by 0 bases, with 7 bases left in between.

The rearrangement links TRBV6-5 to TRBJ2-5; 7 bases agree with TRBD1. With V trimmed by 8 bases and J by 4 bases, 7 bases remained unmatched. Germline CDR1 reads MNHEY; CDR2 reads SVGAGI. The CDR3 extends over 13 amino acids. This CDR3 is CASRQGLRETQYF. As DNA, the CDR3 is TGTGCCAGCCGACAGGGATTGAGAGAGACCCAGTACTTC.

The rearrangement links TRBV11-3 to TRBJ2-1, with 8 bases that match TRBD2. V lost 5 bases and J lost 6; bases outside the gene matches: 6. This CDR3 comprises 14 residues. Germline CDR1 and CDR2: SGHNT and YENEEA. The CDR3 here is CASSPGLAGNEQFF. The CDR3 nucleotides are TGTGCCAGCAGCCCCGGACTAGCCGGCAATGAGCAGTTCTTC.

The CDR3 bases are TGTGCCAGCAGCCCAGGAAATGGGGCTAACACTGAAGCTTTCTTT. Translated, it gives CASSPGNGANTEAFF. The J gene is TRBJ1-1, the V gene TRBV7-7; possibly TRBD1 for D (5 bases). V lost 5 bases, J lost 2 bases, and 15 bases lay in between. Germline CDR1 is SSHAT and CDR2 is FNYEAQ (reference sequence). CDR3 length: 15 amino acids.

The J gene is TRBJ2-2, the V gene TRBV18; no reliable D call. Germline values: CDR1 KGHSH, CDR2 LQKENI. V was clipped by 1 base and J by 1 base, with 10 bases between them. This CDR3 has 16 amino acids. This CDR3 is CASSPQSPMNTGELFF. The CDR3 bases are TGTGCCAGCTCACCACAAAGCCCCATGAACACCGGGGAGCTGTTTTTT.

V usage is TRBV19 and J usage is TRBJ2-2; D may be TRBD1 (6 bases). V lost 0 bases to trimming and J lost 5 bases, with 16 bases between them. The length of the CDR3 is 17 residues. Per the germline V gene, CDR1 is LNHDA and CDR2 is SQIVND (reference sequence). Here the CDR3 reads CASSIEGSQGWTGELFF. The DNA for the CDR3 is TGTGCCAGTAGTATAGAAGGTTCGCAGGGGTGGACCGGGGAGCTGTTTTTT.

J is TRBJ2-5 and V is TRBV7-2; 9 bases line up with TRBD2. The CDR3 is 16 amino acids. Unmatched junction bases numbered 14, after V lost 5 bases and J lost 7 bases. The germline gives CDR1 SGHTA, CDR2 FQGNSA. The CDR3 loop reads CASSPPGLAQSGTQYF. The CDR3 DNA follows: TGTGCCAGCAGCCCGCCCGGACTAGCGCAATCCGGGACCCAGTACTTC.

This clone was seen only once. The V call is TRBV7-5, the J call TRBJ2-5; the tabulated D call, TRBD2, remains unverified against the DNA. TRBV7-5 corresponds to a pseudogene. The CDR3 is made up of 18 amino acids. The CDR3 here is CARSLRTSGRAGFETQYF. In DNA, the CDR3 is TGTGCCAGAAGCCTCCGGACTAGCGGGAGGGCCGGCTTCGAGACCCAGTACTTC.

V usage is TRBV7-9 and J usage is TRBJ1-1; unclear D gene. This CDR3 has 13 residues. V gave up 4 bases and J gave up 0 bases, with 6 bases separating them. The germline V gene has CDR1 SEHNR and CDR2 FQNEAQ (reference sequence). DNA for the CDR3: TGTGCCAGCAGCTCAGTCCTGAACACTGAAGCTTTCTTT. This codes for CASSSVLNTEAFF.

This rearrangement joins TRBV7-2 to TRBJ2-5; the D is unclear. Per the germline V gene, CDR1 is SGHTA and CDR2 is FQGNSA. The CDR3 runs 13 residues. V was trimmed by 2 bases and J by 3 bases, leaving 7 bases between them. CDR3 sequence reads: CASSLNREETQYF. The CDR3 coding sequence is TGTGCCAGCAGCTTAAACCGGGAAGAGACCCAGTACTTC.

This clone was seen a single time. This chain joins TRBV11-2 and TRBJ2-7; TRBD1 matches at 7 bases. Germline-derived CDR1 and CDR2 are SGHAT and FQNNGV. With V trimmed by 5 bases and J by 5 bases, 6 bases remained unmatched. CDR3 size: 13 residues. CDR3 DNA sequence: TGTGCCAGCAGCCAACAGGGGAGCCACGAGCAGTACTTC. It translates to CASSQQGSHEQYF.

This CDR3 reads CASLRGSGANVLTF. CDR3 sequence (DNA): TGTGCCAGCCTACGCGGGTCTGGGGCCAACGTCCTGACTTTC. The J gene is TRBJ2-6, the V gene TRBV2; D is perhaps TRBD2 (5 bases). The ends were cut back, 8 bases at V and 1 base at J, with 9 bases in the middle. The germline CDR1 and CDR2 sequences are SNHLY and FYNNEI. The CDR3 totals 14 residues.

DNA for the CDR3: TGTGCCAGTAGTCCGGGCTGGGGAGTAGTGAACACTGAAGCTTTCTTT. Translated: CASSPGWGVVNTEAFF. The rearrangement links TRBV19 to TRBJ1-1; D gene uncertain. The V end was cut by 5 bases, the J end by 0 bases, with 16 bases between. CDR1 and CDR2 from the germline V gene are LNHDA and SQIVND (reference sequence). This CDR3 has 16 residues.

The chain is built from TRBV7-2 and TRBJ1-2; D not certain. This CDR3 has 15 amino acids. Trimming pared 5 bases from V and 2 bases from J, leaving 15 bases between. Germline-derived CDR1 and CDR2 are SGHTA and FQGNSA. The CDR3 DNA reads as TGTGCCAGCAGCCGTGACTCCTCTACCAACTATGGCTACACCTTC. This codes for CASSRDSSTNYGYTF.

The chain employs TRBV2 and TRBJ1-5; D uncertain. V lost 7 bases, J lost 2 bases, and 9 bases lay in between. The germline gives CDR1 SNHLY, CDR2 FYNNEI. CDR3 length: 13 amino acids. The CDR3 region has the DNA TGTGCCAGCAAACGGGGAGGCAATCAGCCCCAGCATTTT. This sequence encodes CASKRGGNQPQHF.

The chain employs TRBV15 and TRBJ1-6, with 9 bases that match TRBD1. This CDR3 spans 15 amino acids. Trimming removed 6 bases from V and 11 bases from J; junction bases left unmatched: 11. Germline V gene lookup returns CDR1 LNHNV and CDR2 YYDKDF (reference sequence). As DNA, the CDR3 is TGTGCCACCAGGGGACCGGGACAGGGAGATCCACCCCTCCACTTT. Translated: CATRGPGQGDPPLHF.

V usage is TRBV6-5 and J usage is TRBJ1-2; a weak D match, TRBD1 (5 bases). V lost 0 bases and J 4 bases, leaving 15 bases between the germline ends. Germline CDR1 is MNHEY and CDR2 is SVGAGI. The CDR3 loop spans 16 amino acids. The CDR3 DNA is TGTGCCAGCAGTTACTCTAGGTCCGGGGGACCCTATGGCTACACCTTC. This sequence encodes CASSYSRSGGPYGYTF.

This chain joins TRBV19 and TRBJ2-5, with a weak D call TRBD1 (5 bases). The V end was cut by 8 bases, the J end by 2 bases, with 12 bases between. CDR1 is LNHDA, CDR2 SQIVND, per germline (reference sequence). This CDR3 contains 13 residues. The CDR3 spells CASGVQGQETQYF. The CDR3 region has the DNA TGTGCCAGTGGGGTTCAGGGACAAGAGACCCAGTACTTC.